What follows are 31 T cell receptor beta chains derived from one specimen sequenced in a study of regulatory T cells in long-lasting Graves disease. Time point in this sample: persistent/refractory GD, antithyroid drugs over 5 years with positive TRAb. The authors made the TCR library using RNA they extracted from PBMCs. Combining iRepertoire HTBI primers with Arm-PCR of CDR3 regions, the authors built TCR beta libraries. TCRdb recomputed calls from the multiplex PCR reads with MiXCR, one row per CDR3 protein. The sample shows around 400,000 distinct CDR3 sequences, roughly 25% of them seen only once. This sample comprised peripheral blood mononuclear cells (PBMCs), obtained when the disease was refractory, from a patient treated with antithyroid drugs. The source is a woman between 35 and 50 years old with Graves disease.

The table lists this clonotype with a few counts. The J gene is TRBJ1-2, the V gene TRBV3-1, with 11 bases that match TRBD1. This CDR3 has 14 amino acids. Unmatched junction bases numbered 7, after V lost 5 bases and J lost 8 bases. Germline lookup yields CDR1 LGHDT and CDR2 YNNKEL (reference sequence). As DNA, the CDR3 is TGTGCCAGCAGCTCGGACAGGGGGCTGGGAGGCTACACCTTC. Its translation is CASSSDRGLGGYTF.

In its sample, this clonotype was seen many times. The chain joins TRBV24-1 to TRBJ2-7, with 11 bases identical to TRBD1. This CDR3 region has 14 residues. V lost 4 bases to trimming and J lost 5 bases; unmatched junction nucleotides: 3. CDR1 and CDR2 from the germline V gene are KGHDR and SFDVKD. The DNA for the CDR3 is TGTGCCACCAGTGACGGACAGGGGGCTGACGAGCAGTACTTC. This translates into CATSDGQGADEQYF.

Turning to this clonotype: This may arise from a read error, as a much more abundant clone is one base away. The gene calls are TRBV2 and TRBJ1-1, with 7 bases identical to TRBD1. This CDR3 has 13 amino acids. Germline assignment: CDR1 SNHLY and CDR2 FYNNEI. CDR3 loop: CASKGLGSRGTSF. The CDR3 DNA follows: TGTGCCAGCAAGGGCCTCGGGAGCAGGGGGACTTCCTTT.

This sequence joins TRBV3-1 and TRBJ2-7; 9 bases line up with TRBD1. CDR3 length equals 13 residues. Trimming took 6 bases from V and 5 from J; bases not matched to a gene: 5. In germline, CDR1 is LGHDT, CDR2 YNNKEL (reference sequence). The CDR3 region is CASRTGTGHEQYF. The CDR3 bases are TGTGCCAGCAGAACCGGGACAGGGCACGAGCAGTACTTC.

At least ten counts were recorded for this clonotype. The V and J genes are TRBV28 and TRBJ2-7; 7 bases align to TRBD1. Germline CDR1 reads MDHEN; CDR2 reads SYDVKM. V gave up 6 bases and J gave up 6 bases; unmatched junction bases: 5. The CDR3 sequence is 12 residues long. CDR3 in DNA: TGTGCCAGCAGCATGGGACAGCGCGAGCAGTACTTC. It is translated as CASSMGQREQYF.

In its sample, this clonotype was seen many times. V gene TRBV12-3 or TRBV12-4 combines with J gene TRBJ1-1; D uncertain. Deletions cut 7 bases from V and 4 bases from J, with 16 bases between. This CDR3 region has 14 residues. CDR3 region: CASKTSPPSTEAFF. As DNA, the CDR3 is TGTGCCAGCAAGACTTCCCCACCGAGCACTGAAGCTTTCTTT.

The V and J genes are TRBV28 and TRBJ2-1; 9 bases fit TRBD2. The CDR3 contains 13 residues. V lost 6 bases and J lost 5; bases outside the gene matches: 2. Germline V gene data show CDR1 as MDHEN and CDR2 as SYDVKM. Written as DNA, the CDR3 is TGTGCCAGCAGGGGACTAGCTCACAATGAGCAGTTCTTC. Translating it yields CASRGLAHNEQFF.

This clonotype was picked up a small number of times. This chain uses TRBV20-1 with TRBJ1-6, with D unresolved. Looked up from germline, CDR1 is DFQATT and CDR2 is SNEGSKA (reference sequence). The CDR3 has 14 amino acids. The V end was cut by 0 bases, the J end by 7 bases, with 10 bases between. CDR3 sequence (DNA): TGCAGTGCTAGAGACGGAAGGGAAAATTCACCCCTCCACTTT. Its translation is CSARDGRENSPLHF.

V is TRBV7-8 and J is TRBJ1-5; the D gene is possibly TRBD1 (6 bases). Per germline, CDR1 SGHVS and CDR2 FQNEAQ. V lost 5 bases and J 2 bases, leaving 16 bases between the germline ends. CDR3 length: 16 amino acids. The CDR3 region has the DNA TGTGCCAGCAGCCCAACGGGTGGGGGCGGCAATCAGCCCCAGCATTTT. This translates into CASSPTGGGGNQPQHF.

This clonotype came up many times. The genes are TRBV12-3 or TRBV12-4 and TRBJ1-5; D is ambiguous. The CDR3 runs 12 residues. V was pared by 5 bases and J by 9 bases, with 11 bases between. CDR3: CASSPPRAPQHF. In DNA form, the CDR3 reads TGTGCCAGCAGTCCCCCACGGGCGCCCCAGCATTTT.

This clonotype showed up many times. This chain connects TRBV27 to TRBJ2-5; D gene unclear. V gave up 2 bases and J gave up 0 bases, with 28 bases separating them. This CDR3 is built from 21 residues. Germline V gives CDR1 MNHEY, CDR2 SMNVEV (reference sequence). CDR3 sequence: CASSLKAAGFSICCDQETQYF. The DNA for the CDR3 is TGTGCCAGCAGTTTAAAGGCCGCAGGATTTAGCATATGCTGCGACCAAGAGACCCAGTACTTC.

The rearrangement links TRBV6-1 to TRBJ1-5, with D tentatively TRBD1 (6 bases). This CDR3 contains 15 residues. Looked up from germline, CDR1 is MNHNS and CDR2 is SASEGT. Trimming left V 3 bases short and J 1 base short, with 10 bases between. CDR3 bases: TGTGCCAGCAGTGATGAGGGGGGCAGCAATCAGCCCCAGCATTTT. It yields the protein CASSDEGGSNQPQHF.

This clonotype was seen ten or more times. This chain joins TRBV3-1 and TRBJ1-6, with D perhaps matching TRBD1 (5 bases). The CDR3 has 16 residues. Germline lookup yields CDR1 LGHDT and CDR2 YNNKEL (reference sequence). V was trimmed by 4 bases and J by 7 bases, leaving 17 bases between them. The CDR3 nucleotides read TGTGCCAGCAGCCCCGACAGCCCGCCATCGAATTCACCCCTCCACTTT. Protein sequence: CASSPDSPPSNSPLHF.

The gene calls are TRBV20-1 and TRBJ1-5; 7 bases fit TRBD1. Losses at the gene ends were 3 bases for V and 6 bases for J; bases not matched to a gene: 11. Germline-derived CDR1 and CDR2 are DFQATT and SNEGSKA (reference sequence). The CDR3 consists of 15 residues. The CDR3 here is CSASASRGGIQPQHF. CDR3 nucleotides: TGCAGTGCTAGTGCGTCCAGGGGGGGTATTCAGCCCCAGCATTTT.

This clonotype occurred many times. V usage is TRBV6-2 or TRBV6-3 and J usage is TRBJ2-7, with 7 bases lining up with TRBD2. Germline V gene data show CDR1 as MNHEY and CDR2 as SVGEGT. V shed 6 bases, J shed 3 bases, and the junction held 8 bases outside the gene matches. The CDR3 extends over 14 amino acids. In DNA form, the CDR3 reads TGTGCCAGCAGAACTTCGGGGGGAAACTACGAGCAGTACTTC. Translated: CASRTSGGNYEQYF.

This chain links TRBV28 with TRBJ1-1; D is possibly TRBD1 (5 bases). Trimming took 7 bases from V and 1 from J, leaving 19 bases between them. Germline values: CDR1 MDHEN, CDR2 SYDVKM. The CDR3 sequence is 16 residues long. The CDR3 DNA sequence: TGTGCCAGCACGGGGGTGGCAGAAATTTCGAACACTGAAGCTTTCTTT. Amino acid sequence: CASTGVAEISNTEAFF.

There are many counts of this clonotype. The V gene is TRBV11-1, the J gene TRBJ1-5; D is unresolved. Germline CDR1 reads SGHAT; CDR2 reads FQDESV (reference sequence). V was cut by 8 bases and J by 5 bases, with 19 bases left in between. This CDR3 comprises 15 residues. CDR3 sequence: CASDRAIIGDQPQHF. For the CDR3, the DNA is TGTGCCAGCGACCGGGCCATCATCGGGGATCAGCCCCAGCATTTT.

This clonotype turned up a few times. The gene calls are TRBV27 and TRBJ2-7, with a possible D match to TRBD2 (5 bases). Germline V lookup: CDR1 MNHEY, CDR2 SMNVEV (reference sequence). The CDR3 extends over 14 amino acids. V lost 3 bases and J 2 bases, leaving 11 bases between the germline ends. CDR3: CASSLGANTYEQYF. The CDR3 DNA sequence: TGTGCCAGCAGTTTGGGAGCGAACACCTACGAGCAGTACTTC.

This clonotype was observed at least ten times. The chain joins TRBV7-8 to TRBJ2-7; tentative D call: TRBD1 (5 bases). The germline V gene encodes CDR1 SGHVS and CDR2 FQNEAQ. The CDR3 consists of 15 residues. The V end lost 4 bases, the J end lost 3 bases, and 16 bases lay between the germline ends. CDR3 nucleotide sequence: TGTGCCAGCAGCTACCCGGGTAGGGGATACTACGAGCAGTACTTC. It yields the protein CASSYPGRGYYEQYF.

In its sample, this clonotype was seen many times. This rearrangement joins TRBV4-2 to TRBJ1-2; D remains ambiguous. The CDR3 is made up of 15 amino acids. Trimming took 4 bases from V and 4 from J, leaving 16 bases between them. Germline CDR1 reads LGHNA; CDR2 reads YNFKEQ. DNA of the CDR3: TGTGCCAGCAGCCTAACGGCCCCGGAGAGCTATGGCTACACCTTC. As protein: CASSLTAPESYGYTF.

This clonotype was picked up many times. V is TRBV6-1 and J is TRBJ2-2, with 8 bases identical to TRBD2. Germline V gives CDR1 MNHNS, CDR2 SASEGT. The J segment lost 4 bases and the V segment lost 7 bases, leaving 8 bases of the junction unmatched. CDR3 length equals 15 residues. The CDR3 DNA follows: TGTGCCAGCATGGGCGGGAGGACGGTCACCGGGGAGCTGTTTTTT. It translates to CASMGGRTVTGELFF.

As concerns this clonotype: This may arise from a read error, as a much more abundant clone is one base away. The chain recombines TRBV28 with TRBJ2-6, with 7 positions matching TRBD1. The junction had 5 bases not matched to a gene; V was cut back by 3 bases and J by 0 bases. The length of the CDR3 is 17 residues. Per germline, CDR1 MDHEN and CDR2 SYDVKM. CDR3 sequence: CASSFIGGTSGANVLTF. The DNA of the CDR3 is TGTGCCAGCAGTTTCATAGGGGGCACCTCTGGGGCCAACGTCCTGACTTTC.

This clonotype was observed at least ten times. V and J are TRBV28 and TRBJ1-1, with a possible D match to TRBD1 (6 bases). From germline, CDR1 is MDHEN and CDR2 SYDVKM. The CDR3 totals 15 residues. The V and J ends lost 6 bases and 1 base respectively, with 15 bases between them. CDR3 nucleotides: TGTGCCAGCAGCAGAGGGGGGTGGGGGAACACTGAAGCTTTCTTT. It encodes CASSRGGWGNTEAFF.

V usage is TRBV5-1 and J usage is TRBJ2-1; 11 nucleotides agree with TRBD2. CDR1 and CDR2 from the germline V gene are SGHRS and YFSETQ. This CDR3 has 16 residues. The junction had 11 bases not matched to a gene; V was cut back by 6 bases and J by 6 bases. CDR3 amino acids: CASTLSTSGVPNEQFF. CDR3 DNA sequence: TGCGCCAGCACCCTATCGACTAGCGGGGTCCCCAATGAGCAGTTCTTC.

To note about this clonotype: This may be a read error: a much more frequent sequence differs by one nucleotide. The chain combines TRBV6-2 or TRBV6-3 with TRBJ2-5, with D maybe TRBD2 (6 bases). Germline V gene data show CDR1 as MNHEY and CDR2 as SVGEGT. Trimming took 11 bases from V and 2 from J, leaving 24 bases between them. The CDR3 is 16 amino acids. The chain's CDR3 is CAGKPNGGVPQETQYF. For the CDR3, the DNA is TGTGCCGGCAAGCCAAATGGCGGGGTACCACAAGAGACCCAGTACTTC.

This clonotype was seen a few times. V is TRBV20-1 and J is TRBJ2-7, with 7 positions matching TRBD2. From germline, CDR1 is DFQATT and CDR2 SNEGSKA (reference sequence). This CDR3 is built from 17 residues. V dropped 3 bases and J dropped 3; count of bases not matched to a gene: 17. The CDR3 is CSASLLAGALFGYEQYF. In nucleotides, the CDR3 is TGCAGTGCTAGTTTGTTGGCGGGAGCGCTCTTTGGCTACGAGCAGTACTTC.

In its sample, this clonotype was seen many times. The genes are TRBV20-1 and TRBJ2-7; 7 bases align to TRBD2. Germline V gives CDR1 DFQATT, CDR2 SNEGSKA (reference sequence). Unmatched junction bases numbered 3, after V lost 0 bases and J lost 10 bases. CDR3 length equals 11 residues. CDR3 sequence (DNA): TGCAGTGCTAGAGATAAAGCGGGACAGTACTTC. As protein: CSARDKAGQYF.

A few counts support this clonotype. The chain uses TRBV9 and TRBJ1-6; D is undetermined. Germline V CDR1 and CDR2: SGDLS, YYNGEE. This CDR3 spans 13 amino acids. Trimming shortened V by 4 bases and J by 17 bases, and 19 bases separated the two germline ends. The DNA of the CDR3 is TGTGCCAGCAGCACCGATGGGCGGGCCTCCATCCACTTT. It encodes CASSTDGRASIHF. The entire variable domain, with the rest obtained from reference TRBV9 and TRBJ1-6, is as follows: DSGVTQTPKHLITATGQRVTLRCSPRSGDLSVYWYQQSLDQGLQFLIQYYNGEERAKGNILERFSAQQFPDLHSELNLSSLELGDSALYFCASSTDGRASIHFGNGTRLTVT.

This clonotype was counted at least ten times. CDR3 residues: CSVGKWSSGPWETQYF. CDR3 sequence (DNA): TGCAGCGTTGGTAAATGGTCTAGCGGGCCCTGGGAGACCCAGTACTTC. The genes are TRBV29-1 and TRBJ2-5, with 8 bases aligning to TRBD2. V lost 4 bases and J lost 5; bases outside the gene matches: 15. The CDR3 runs to 16 residues. Germline V gene lookup returns CDR1 SQVTM and CDR2 ANQGSEA.

The chain links TRBV6-2 or TRBV6-3 to TRBJ2-6; 7 nucleotides match TRBD1. Germline lookup yields CDR1 MNHEY and CDR2 SVGEGT. This CDR3 is 16 amino acids long. After removal of 11 bases from V and 0 bases from J, the junction contained 10 bases not matched to a gene. The CDR3: CAAEDRRNSGANVLTF. CDR3 DNA sequence: TGTGCCGCAGAGGACAGGCGAAACTCTGGGGCCAACGTCCTGACTTTC.

The sample holds many counts of this clonotype. The V and J genes are TRBV12-3 or TRBV12-4 and TRBJ1-1; TRBD1 aligns across 9 bases. The trim removed 6 bases at V and 11 bases at J, leaving 7 bases unmatched. This CDR3 contains 12 residues. The chain's CDR3 is CASRPGTGRAFF. The CDR3 nucleotides are TGTGCCAGCAGGCCGGGGACAGGGAGGGCTTTCTTT.